This TCR beta chain was sequenced during a study of T cell changes during pregnancy in multiple sclerosis (dated by TCRdb to 2018 to 2020). Regarding the research as a whole: Changes in the T cell repertoire over the course of pregnancy were examined in this study in women with multiple sclerosis.

Here V drops 4 bases and J drops 1 base, and the junction holds 3 bases not matched to any gene. CDR1 SGHTA and CDR2 FQGNSA are derived from the germline V gene. From cysteine to phenylalanine, the CDR3 is 14 amino acids long. Only the CDR3 DNA stays, 42 bases, in frame from base 1. Receptors were amplified or captured by the immunoSEQ multiplex PCR assay. Not all clones reach the TCRdb copy of this immuneACCESS table, which keeps in-frame sequences only. Checked studies attribute under half of the gap to unresolved V genes and leave the rest unexplained. The sample records 95,000 to 100,000 clones, around 92% of which are singletons. Around 3.1% of the sample is taken by the ten largest. Remarks on this clone: The target of this receptor is not known. No base qualities exist here, and no much larger clone lies one base off it.

Here the sequenced sample was peripheral blood, taken in the second trimester of pregnancy. This TCR was recovered from a female donor with multiple sclerosis, enrolled in a pregnancy study. The chain was built from TRBV7-2 and TRBJ2-7, with TRBD1 matching 8 junction bases. The DNA sequence is TGTGCCAGCAGCTCGGACAGGGCATCCTACGAGCAGTACTTC. This yields the protein CASSSDRASYEQYF.